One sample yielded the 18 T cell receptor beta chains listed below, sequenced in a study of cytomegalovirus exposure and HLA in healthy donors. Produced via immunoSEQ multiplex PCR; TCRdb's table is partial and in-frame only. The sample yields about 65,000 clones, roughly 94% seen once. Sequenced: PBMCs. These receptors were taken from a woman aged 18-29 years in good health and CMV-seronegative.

This chain's CDR3 is CTSSQDRVYWGTPLSTGELFF. The CDR3, as DNA: TGCACCAGCAGCCAAGACAGGGTGTATTGGGGTACCCCCTTGTCCACCGGGGAGCTGTTTTTT. The rearrangement links TRBV1 to TRBJ2-2; whether TRBD1, the table's D call, matches the DNA was not checked. TRBV1 has pseudogene status. The CDR3 runs to 21 residues.

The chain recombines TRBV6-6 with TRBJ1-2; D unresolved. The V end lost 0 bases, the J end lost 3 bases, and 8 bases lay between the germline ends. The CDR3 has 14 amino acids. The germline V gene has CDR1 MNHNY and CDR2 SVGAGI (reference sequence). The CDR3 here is CASSYSDGDYGYTF. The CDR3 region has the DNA TGTGCCAGCAGTTACTCGGACGGGGACTATGGCTACACCTTC.

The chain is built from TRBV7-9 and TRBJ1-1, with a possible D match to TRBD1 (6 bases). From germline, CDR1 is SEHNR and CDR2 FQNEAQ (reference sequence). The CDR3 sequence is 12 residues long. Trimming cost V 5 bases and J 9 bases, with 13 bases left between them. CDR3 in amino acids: CASSRDRTQAFF. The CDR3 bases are TGTGCCAGCAGCCGTGACAGGACCCAAGCTTTCTTT.

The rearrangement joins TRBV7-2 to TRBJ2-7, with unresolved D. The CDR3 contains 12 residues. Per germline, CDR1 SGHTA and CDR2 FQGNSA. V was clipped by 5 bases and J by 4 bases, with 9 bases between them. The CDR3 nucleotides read TGTGCCAGCAGCACCGGTATTTACGAGCAGTACTTC. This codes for CASSTGIYEQYF.

The DNA of the CDR3 is TGTGCCAGCAGCTCCAGGACTAGCGGGAGGACGAACACCGGGGAGCTGTTTTTT. Translated, it gives CASSSRTSGRTNTGELFF. J is TRBJ2-2 and V is TRBV7-6; 14 bases match TRBD2. Germline V gene lookup returns CDR1 SGHVS and CDR2 FNYEAQ. V lost 4 bases and J lost 0; bases outside the gene matches: 4. CDR3 size: 18 residues.

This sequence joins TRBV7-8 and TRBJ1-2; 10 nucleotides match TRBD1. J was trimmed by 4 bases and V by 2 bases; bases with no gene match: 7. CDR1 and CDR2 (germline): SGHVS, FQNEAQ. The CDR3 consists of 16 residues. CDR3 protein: CASSLSETGGFYGYTF. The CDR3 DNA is TGTGCCAGCAGCTTATCCGAGACAGGGGGCTTCTATGGCTACACCTTC. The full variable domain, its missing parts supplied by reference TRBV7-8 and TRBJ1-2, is GAGVSQSPRYKVAKRGQDVALRCDPISGHVSLFWYQQALGQGPEFLTYFQNEAQLDKSGLPSDRFFAERPEGSVSTLKIQRTQQEDSAVYLCASSLSETGGFYGYTFGSGTRLTVV.

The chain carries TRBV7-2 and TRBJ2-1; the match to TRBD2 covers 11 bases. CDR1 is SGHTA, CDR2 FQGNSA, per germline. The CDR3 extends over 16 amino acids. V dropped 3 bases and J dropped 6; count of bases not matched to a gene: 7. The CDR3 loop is CASSFSGTSGLNEQFF. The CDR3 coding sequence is TGTGCCAGCAGCTTTTCCGGGACTAGCGGACTCAATGAGCAGTTCTTC.

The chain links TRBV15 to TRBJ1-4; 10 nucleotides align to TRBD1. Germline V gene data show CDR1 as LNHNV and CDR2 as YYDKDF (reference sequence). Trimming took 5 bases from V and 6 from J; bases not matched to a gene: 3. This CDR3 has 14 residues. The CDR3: CATSPDRGHEKLFF. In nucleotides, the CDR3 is TGTGCCACCAGCCCAGACAGGGGGCATGAAAAACTGTTTTTT.

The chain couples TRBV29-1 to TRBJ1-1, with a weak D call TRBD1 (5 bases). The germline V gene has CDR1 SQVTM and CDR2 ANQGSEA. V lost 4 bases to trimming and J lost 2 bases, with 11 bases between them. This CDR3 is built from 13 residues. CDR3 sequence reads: CSVAPGINTEAFF. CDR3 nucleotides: TGCAGCGTTGCCCCAGGGATCAACACTGAAGCTTTCTTT.

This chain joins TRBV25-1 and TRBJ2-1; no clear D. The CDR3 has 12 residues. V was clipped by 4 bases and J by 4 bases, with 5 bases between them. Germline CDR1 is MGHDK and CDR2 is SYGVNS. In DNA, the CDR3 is TGTGCCAGCAGTGGTCAGTACAATGAGCAGTTCTTC. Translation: CASSGQYNEQFF.

CDR3 coding DNA: TGCGCCAGCAGCCCCGGGCTAGCGGGAAACAATGAGCAGTTCTTC. Protein product: CASSPGLAGNNEQFF. The chain employs TRBV5-1 and TRBJ2-1, with 9 positions matching TRBD2. The J segment lost 5 bases and the V segment lost 4 bases, leaving 7 bases of the junction unmatched. CDR1 is SGHRS, CDR2 YFSETQ, per germline. CDR3 length: 15 residues.

CDR3 coding DNA: TGCGCCAGCAGCCAAGGGGGTGCAGCGGACGAGCAGTACTTC. Its translation is CASSQGGAADEQYF. The V call is TRBV4-1, the J call TRBJ2-7; TRBD2 is a possible D gene (5 bases). The CDR3 has 14 amino acids. V was pared by 1 base and J by 5 bases, with 12 bases between. CDR1 MGHRA and CDR2 YSYEKL come from the germline V gene.

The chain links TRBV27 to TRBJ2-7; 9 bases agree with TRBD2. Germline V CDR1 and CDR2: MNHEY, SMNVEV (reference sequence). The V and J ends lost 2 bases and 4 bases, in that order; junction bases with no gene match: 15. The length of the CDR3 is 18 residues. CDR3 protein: CASSLIAGGPQGGYEQYF. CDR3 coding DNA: TGTGCCAGCAGTTTAATCGCGGGAGGGCCTCAGGGAGGTTACGAGCAGTACTTC.

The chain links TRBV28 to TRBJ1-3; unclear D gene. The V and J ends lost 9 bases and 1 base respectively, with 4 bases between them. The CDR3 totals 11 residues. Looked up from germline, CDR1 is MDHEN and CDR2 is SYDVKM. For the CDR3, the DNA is TGTGCCAGTATGTCTGGAAACACCATATATTTT. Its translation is CASMSGNTIYF.

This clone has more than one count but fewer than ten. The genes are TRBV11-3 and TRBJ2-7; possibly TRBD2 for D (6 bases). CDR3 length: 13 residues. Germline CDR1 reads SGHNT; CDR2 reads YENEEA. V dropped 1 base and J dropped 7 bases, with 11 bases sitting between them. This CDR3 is CASSLGDAGEQYF. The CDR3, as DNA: TGTGCCAGCAGCTTAGGAGACGCGGGGGAGCAGTACTTC.

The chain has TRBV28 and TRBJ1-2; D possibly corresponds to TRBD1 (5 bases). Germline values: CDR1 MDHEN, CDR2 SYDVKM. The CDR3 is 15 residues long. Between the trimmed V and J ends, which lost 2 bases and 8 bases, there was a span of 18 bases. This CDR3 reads CASSLGSKGEGGYTF. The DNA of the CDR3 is TGTGCCAGCAGTTTAGGCAGTAAAGGGGAGGGCGGCTACACCTTC.

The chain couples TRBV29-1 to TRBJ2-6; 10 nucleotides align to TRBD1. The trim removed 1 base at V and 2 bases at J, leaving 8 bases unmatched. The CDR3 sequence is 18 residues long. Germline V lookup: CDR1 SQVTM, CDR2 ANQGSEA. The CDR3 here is CSVEGSGTGDTGANVLTF. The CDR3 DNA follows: TGCAGCGTTGAAGGATCCGGGACAGGGGATACTGGGGCCAACGTCCTGACTTTC.

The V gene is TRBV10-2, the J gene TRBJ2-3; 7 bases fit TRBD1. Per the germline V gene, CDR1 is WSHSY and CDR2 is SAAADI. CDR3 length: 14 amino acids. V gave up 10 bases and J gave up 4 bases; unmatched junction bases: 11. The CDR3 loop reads CATIDRVWSDTQYF. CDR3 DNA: TGCGCCACCATCGACAGGGTCTGGTCAGATACGCAGTATTTT.